This TCR beta chain originates from a study of CD8 T cells in Susac syndrome. RNA was extracted with the RNeasy kit, and a quantity of roughly 0.45 to 1 ug was reverse transcribed using random hexamers. TCRdb recomputed calls from the immunoSEQ multiplex PCR reads with MiXCR, one row per CDR3 protein. The repertoire holds around 160,000 distinct CDR3 sequences, with 94% as singletons. V lost 3 bases and J lost 4; bases outside the gene matches: 0. This CDR3 is built from 13 residues. Germline V gene lookup returns CDR1 KGHSH and CDR2 LQKENI. V gene TRBV18 combines with J gene TRBJ2-5; 9 bases map to TRBD1. This TCR was sampled from a human donor with multiple sclerosis. Sequenced: CD4+ T cells from PBMCs. Here the CDR3 reads CASSPGQGETQYF. CDR3 bases: TGTGCCAGCTCACCGGGACAGGGAGAGACCCAGTACTTC. The full variable domain, with the rest looked up from reference TRBV18 and TRBJ2-5, is NAGVMQNPRHLVRRRGQEARLRCSPMKGHSHVYWYRQLPEEGLKFMVYLQKENIIDESGMPKERFSAEFPKEGPSILRIQQVVRGDSAAYFCASSPGQGETQYFGPGTRLLVL.